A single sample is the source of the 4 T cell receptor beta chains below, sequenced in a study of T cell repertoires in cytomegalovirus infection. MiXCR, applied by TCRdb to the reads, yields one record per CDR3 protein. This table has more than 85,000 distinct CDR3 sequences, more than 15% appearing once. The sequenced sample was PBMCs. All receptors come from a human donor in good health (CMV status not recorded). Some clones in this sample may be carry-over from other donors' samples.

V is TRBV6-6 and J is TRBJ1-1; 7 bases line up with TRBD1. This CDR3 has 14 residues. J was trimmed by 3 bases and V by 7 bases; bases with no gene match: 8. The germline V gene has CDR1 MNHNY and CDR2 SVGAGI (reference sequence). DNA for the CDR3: TGTGCCAGCACAGGGGGGGCCACTTACACTGAAGCTTTCTTT. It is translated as CASTGGATYTEAFF.

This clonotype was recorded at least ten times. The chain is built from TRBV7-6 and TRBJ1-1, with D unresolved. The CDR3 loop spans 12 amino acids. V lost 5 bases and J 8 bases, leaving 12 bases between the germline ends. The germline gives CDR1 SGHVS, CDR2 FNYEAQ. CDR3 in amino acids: CASSQHRSEAFF. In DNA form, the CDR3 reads TGTGCCAGCAGCCAGCACCGCTCGGAAGCTTTCTTT.

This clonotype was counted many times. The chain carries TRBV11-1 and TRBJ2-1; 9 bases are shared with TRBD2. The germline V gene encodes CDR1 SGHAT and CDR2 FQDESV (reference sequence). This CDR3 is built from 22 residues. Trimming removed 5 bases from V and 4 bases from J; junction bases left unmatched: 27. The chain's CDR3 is CASSVVVSTSGILLGWYNEQFF. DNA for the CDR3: TGTGCCAGCAGCGTCGTCGTTTCGACTAGCGGCATCCTACTAGGCTGGTACAATGAGCAGTTCTTC.

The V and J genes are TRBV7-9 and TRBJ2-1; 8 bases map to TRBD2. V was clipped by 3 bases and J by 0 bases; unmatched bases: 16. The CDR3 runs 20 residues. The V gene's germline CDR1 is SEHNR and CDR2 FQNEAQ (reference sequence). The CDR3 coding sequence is TGTGCCAGCAGCTTTACGAGAGGACTAGCATCAGCCATCTCCTACAATGAGCAGTTCTTC. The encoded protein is CASSFTRGLASAISYNEQFF.